A selection of T cell receptor beta chains follows, all from one sample in a study of radiation and T cells in renal cell carcinoma. The assay was immunoSEQ multiplex PCR, and TCRdb's table has in-frame clones only and misses some. The sample contains 150,000 or so clones, about 87% of which appear only once. The sequences come from blood, collected from a patient whose treatment included radiotherapy and nephrectomy. These receptors all stem from a woman between 65 and 79 years old with renal cell carcinoma. Each CDR3 is given with its conserved first and last residue. Each record gives: D gene, J gene, clone size, V gene, CDR3 DNA, CDR3 protein. A D gene is named only where the DNA matches it firmly. A clone size is listed for some rows: how often the clone was seen (once, few, many), or a class if it is expanded.

NA TRBJ1-1 NA TRBV19 TGTGCCAGTAGTAACAGATACACTGAAGCTTTCTTT CASSNRYTEAFF
NA TRBJ1-2 few TRBV5-8 TGTGCCAGCAGCCGGGGCCAGGCACACTATGGCTACACCTTC CASSRGQAHYGYTF
NA TRBJ2-7 NA TRBV4-3 TGCGCCAGCAGCCAAGAAGCCTCAGGGTTGCCCCGTTACGAGCAGTACTTC CASSQEASGLPRYEQYF
TRBD1 TRBJ1-2 NA TRBV5-5 TGTGCCAGCAGCACCAGACAGGGCGCGGGCTATGGCTACACCTTC CASSTRQGAGYGYTF
NA TRBJ2-1 NA TRBV6-1 TGTGCCAGCACCCCCGGACAACACAATGAGCAGTTCTTC CASTPGQHNEQFF
TRBD2 TRBJ2-7 NA TRBV4-2 TGTGCCAGCAGCCAAGTCGGGACTAGCTCCTACGAGCAGTACTTC CASSQVGTSSYEQYF
NA TRBJ2-7 NA TRBV4-3 TGCGCCAGCAGCCCATCCCAGGTGCTCAGCTCCTACGAGCAGTACTTC CASSPSQVLSSYEQYF
TRBD1 TRBJ2-4 NA TRBV14 TGTGCCAGCAGCCAAGACCCAGGGGGCATTCAGTACTTC CASSQDPGGIQYF
NA TRBJ1-2 NA TRBV28 TGTGCCAGCAGTTTAAGCAGGGGTAGTGGCTACACCTTC CASSLSRGSGYTF
NA TRBJ2-4 NA TRBV7-6 TGTGCCAGCAGCTTAGGCGCAAGGTGGGGGGCCAAAAACATTCAGTACTTC CASSLGARWGAKNIQYF
TRBD1 TRBJ1-1 once TRBV7-2 TGTGCCAGCAGCACACAGGGGAGGAGCACTGAAGCTTTCTTT CASSTQGRSTEAFF
NA TRBJ1-4 NA TRBV14 TGTGCCAGCAGCCAAGCCCTTCAGAGTGAAAAACTGTTTTTT CASSQALQSEKLFF
NA TRBJ1-1 NA TRBV13 TGTGCCAGCAGCCGCCCGGAGGGCCCTGAAGCTTTCTTT CASSRPEGPEAFF
NA TRBJ1-3 NA TRBV25-1 TGTGCCAGCAGTTCTGCTGGCTCTGGAAACACCATATATTTT CASSSAGSGNTIYF
TRBD1 TRBJ1-6 NA TRBV5-4 TGTGCCAGCAGCTTGGGACAGGGGCAGGTTTCACCCCTCCACTTT CASSLGQGQVSPLHF
NA TRBJ2-7 NA TRBV16 TGTGCCAGCAGCCAATCCACCGCATCCTACGAGCAGTACTTC CASSQSTASYEQYF
NA TRBJ1-5 NA TRBV19 TGTGCCAGTTCTACTGCACTTGGCAATCAGCCCCAGCATTTT CASSTALGNQPQHF
TRBD1 TRBJ2-2 NA TRBV5-4 TGTGCCAGCAGCATCCGGGACAGGGAAACCGGGGAGCTGTTTTTT CASSIRDRETGELFF
NA TRBJ1-2 NA TRBV11-2 TGTGCCAGCAGCACCAGGGGCCTCAACTATGGCTACACCTTC CASSTRGLNYGYTF
NA TRBJ2-7 NA TRBV6-9 TGTGCCAGTGGGACACCCCACGAGCAGTACTTC CASGTPHEQYF
NA TRBJ1-5 NA TRBV27 TGTGCCAGCAGTAAAGGACCAGGGGAACAGAGCAATCAGCCCCAGCATTTT CASSKGPGEQSNQPQHF
NA TRBJ1-1 NA TRBV27 TGTGCCAGCAGTTTCTCCGGGAGGAACACTGAAGCTTTCTTT CASSFSGRNTEAFF
TRBD2 TRBJ2-7 NA TRBV11-3 TGTGCCAGCAGCTTAGAATTGGGACTAGCTTCCGAGCAGTACTTC CASSLELGLASEQYF
TRBD1 TRBJ2-7 NA TRBV28 TGTGCCAGCATTCCAGGGGCCGGGACAGGGGCCTACGAGCAGTACTTC CASIPGAGTGAYEQYF
TRBD1 TRBJ2-1 NA TRBV7-2 TGTGCCAGCAGCTTACCCGGACAGGGGTACAATGAGCAGTTCTTC CASSLPGQGYNEQFF
NA TRBJ2-1 NA TRBV10-1 TGCGCCAGCAGTGAGTATGGGTACAATGAGCAGTTCTTC CASSEYGYNEQFF
NA TRBJ2-2 NA TRBV5-8 TGTGCCAGCAGCTTCTTAAAGGGGGCCGGGGAGCTGTTTTTT CASSFLKGAGELFF
NA TRBJ1-4 NA TRBV4-2 TGTGCCAGCAGCCTACAACAGTCCGAGGGCGAAAAACTGTTTTTT CASSLQQSEGEKLFF
TRBD1 TRBJ1-3 NA TRBV5-1 TGCGCCAGCAGCTCGGGACAGGGCCATTCGTCTGGAAACACCATATATTTT CASSSGQGHSSGNTIYF
TRBD1 TRBJ1-5 NA TRBV7-2 TGTGCCAGCAGCATTTCACAGGGGTCGGGCAATCAGCCCCAGCATTTT CASSISQGSGNQPQHF
NA TRBJ2-7 NA TRBV28 TGTGCCAGCAGTTTATCAGGGAAAGGTTCGTGGGAGCAGTACTTC CASSLSGKGSWEQYF
NA TRBJ1-3 NA TRBV5-1 TGCGCCAGCAGTGGGGGTGGAGGAGGAAACACCATATATTTT CASSGGGGGNTIYF
TRBD1 TRBJ1-2 NA TRBV6-6 TGTGCCAGCACCGGGGACAGGGGTTGGGGCTACACCTTC CASTGDRGWGYTF
TRBD1 TRBJ1-6 NA TRBV9 TGTGCCAGCAGCCTTACAGGGGTGGATTCACCCCTCCACTTT CASSLTGVDSPLHF
NA TRBJ2-7 NA TRBV7-2 TGTGCCAGCAGCTTCTCCGGGGAGCAGTACTTC CASSFSGEQYF
NA TRBJ1-4 NA TRBV14 TGTGCCAGCAGCCAAGGACTGATGGGAGCTAATGAAAAGCTGTTTTTT CASSQGLMGANEKLFF
NA TRBJ1-1 NA TRBV30 TGTGCCTGGAGTGTACTCATCGGGACTGAAGCTTTCTTT CAWSVLIGTEAFF
NA TRBJ2-1 once TRBV27 TGTGCCAGCAGTTCTACCTCCCCAAGGTACAATGAGCAGTTCTTC CASSSTSPRYNEQFF
NA TRBJ1-3 NA TRBV11-2 TGTGCCAGCAGCCGTACAGGTACCTCTGGAAACACCATATATTTT CASSRTGTSGNTIYF
TRBD2 TRBJ2-2 NA TRBV27 TGTGCCAGCAGTCCTAGCGGGGGGGTAAACACCGGGGAGCTGTTTTTT CASSPSGGVNTGELFF
NA TRBJ2-7 NA TRBV2 TGTGCCAGCAGTGAAGGCAGGGGCTCCTACGAGCAGTACTTC CASSEGRGSYEQYF
NA TRBJ2-7 NA TRBV14 TGTGCCAGCGCCCCCGGCCTGAGCTCCTACGAGCAGTACTTC CASAPGLSSYEQYF
TRBD1 TRBJ2-7 once TRBV11-2 TGTGCCAGCAGCCCTGGGGACAGGGACCACGAGCAGTACTTC CASSPGDRDHEQYF
NA TRBJ1-2 few TRBV6-1 TGTGCCAGCAGTGAAGCGGACCGACAACGTCACTATGGCTACACCTTC CASSEADRQRHYGYTF
NA TRBJ2-7 NA TRBV7-2 TGTGCCAGCAGCTCGACGGACTACGAGCAGTACTTC CASSSTDYEQYF
NA TRBJ2-1 NA TRBV29-1 TGCAGCGTTGAAGATCTAGGACTCAATGAGCAGTTCTTC CSVEDLGLNEQFF
NA TRBJ1-1 NA TRBV4-2 TGTGCCAGCAGCCAGGCAGCGGGTGCGGCGAACACTGAAGCTTTCTTT CASSQAAGAANTEAFF
TRBD1 TRBJ2-5 NA TRBV7-9 TGTGCCAGCAGCTTAAGACAGGGCCCCCAAGAGACCCAGTACTTC CASSLRQGPQETQYF
TRBD2 TRBJ2-3 NA TRBV18 TGTGCCAGCGGCGCGGGGAGGGGTGGCACAGATACGCAGTATTTT CASGAGRGGTDTQYF
TRBD2 TRBJ2-2 NA TRBV2 TGTGCCAGCAGTGGACTAGCACCCACCGGGGAGCTGTTTTTT CASSGLAPTGELFF
NA TRBJ2-7 NA TRBV6-5 TGTGCCAGCAGTTACGGGCCCACCGCACAGCAGTACTTC CASSYGPTAQQYF
NA TRBJ1-2 NA TRBV29-1 TGCAGCGTTGAAACAGGGAACGGCTACACCTTC CSVETGNGYTF
NA TRBJ1-6 NA TRBV2 TGTGCCAGCAGTGAAAATGGGGGGGACGGTTCACCCCTCCACTTT CASSENGGDGSPLHF
NA TRBJ1-5 NA TRBV7-8 TGTGCCAGCAGCTTAGAGGGCAGGAGACAATCGGATCAGCCCCAGCATTTT CASSLEGRRQSDQPQHF
TRBD1 TRBJ2-3 NA TRBV29-1 TGCAGCGTGGGGACAGGGGGCGCAGATACGCAGTATTTT CSVGTGGADTQYF